The entry below describes one T cell receptor (beta chain). Clones were read by immunoSEQ multiplex PCR, and TCRdb kept only the in-frame ones, dropping some. The sample lists 150,000 to 200,000 clones; about 86% were seen once. The germline V and J ends were trimmed by 3 bases and 5 bases, with 14 bases remaining between them. Per germline, CDR1 SGDLS and CDR2 YYNGEE. The CDR3 sequence is 14 residues long. This specimen comes from a study of blood T cell repertoires in COVID-19. J is TRBJ2-5 and V is TRBV9, with D maybe TRBD1 (6 bases). This receptor was obtained from a human donor with acute or convalescent COVID-19. The donor label of this sample is uncertain. The specimen sequenced was peripheral blood. CDR3 sequence: CASSERGLLETQYF. The CDR3 DNA reads TGTGCCAGCAGCGAAAGGGGGTTGTTGGAGACCCAGTACTTC.